This entry describes one TCR beta chain. Its antigen is undetermined. The data derive from a study of graft-versus-host responses after intestinal transplantation. Overall study: Anti-thymocyte globulin was used for induction in all recipients, who then took tacrolimus and steroids for roughly 3 years.

Trimming took 4 bases from V and 4 from J, leaving 22 bases between them. Looked up from germline, CDR1 is MGHRA and CDR2 is YSYEKL. This CDR3 spans 17 amino acids. General study findings and limits: High graft-versus-host to host-versus-graft T cell clonal ratios marked allografts of patients with graft-donor macrochimerism. HvG clone declines early post-transplant were associated with peak circulating GvH levels. GvH clones were found in recipient marrow; some appeared first in ileum or blood.

Clones were read by immunoSEQ multiplex PCR, and TCRdb kept only the in-frame ones, dropping some. The sample yields about 120,000 clones, 90% to 95% seen once. Sequencing was performed on unstimulated CD8+ T cells sorted from spleen or lymph node cells, taken before transplant. This rearrangement joins TRBV4-1 to TRBJ2-5; D could derive from TRBD1 or TRBD2 (6 bases each). This clonotype was obtained from a human donor who was the organ donor for an intestinal transplant. The CDR3 loop is CASSRWGDIVSGETQYF. The CDR3 nucleotides are TGCGCCAGCAGCCGATGGGGGGACATAGTGTCAGGAGAGACCCAGTACTTC.